This T cell receptor (beta chain) stems from a study of T cell clones after liver transplantation. Study at large: Samples came from ITN030ST, which attempted immunosuppression withdrawal within 2 years of liver transplantation. Tolerant meant at least one year fully off immunosuppression without liver enzymes above twice normal.

Data came from immunoSEQ multiplex PCR; TCRdb stores just in-frame clones and leaves some out. This table holds approximately 100,000 clones, around 86% found once. Study-wide points: Donor-reactive sequences fell more than third party-reactive ones, suggesting partial deletion. A significant post-transplant drop in circulating graft-donor-reactive CD4 TCRbeta sequences occurred in most of the 8 subjects.

J gave up 7 bases and V 2 bases, and 10 bases lay outside the gene matches. The CDR3 has 15 residues. The germline V gene encodes CDR1 LNHDA and CDR2 SQIVND (reference sequence). Note on this clone: Its antigen remains unknown.

J is TRBJ1-1 and V is TRBV19, with 7 nucleotides matching TRBD1. The source was CD4+ T cells from blood, collected before liver transplant. This TCR came from a human donor who received a liver transplant. The CDR3 is CASSIPYGTALEAFF. CDR3 DNA sequence: TGTGCCAGTAGTATACCTTACGGGACAGCCCTTGAAGCTTTCTTT.